The entry below describes one TCR beta chain. No antigen is known for it. These data originate in a study of vaccination and CD4 T cells after COVID-19. Across the whole study: Post-vaccine sample collection happened at a median of approximately 79 days after dose two, ranging 14 to 241. The authors gave control cultures a CEFX pool, an HIV-1 Nef pool, or no peptide.

Germline assignment: CDR1 MDHEN and CDR2 SYDVKM. The junction had 7 bases not matched to a gene; V was cut back by 4 bases and J by 0 bases. The CDR3 length is 17 residues. Treatment in this sample: 10-day PBMC culture with coronavirus spike peptide pools or control peptides (ViraFEST assay). Oncomine TCR Beta short-read sequencing was applied to DNA from cultured CD4+ T cells. Extraction of genomic DNA was performed on cultured CD4+ T cells. TCRdb re-derived calls from the PCR reads in MiXCR, one entry per CDR3 protein. The sample lists approximately 13,000 distinct CDR3 sequences; approximately 61% were seen once.

This chain uses TRBV28 with TRBJ2-1; 9 bases fit TRBD1. This receptor was taken from a human donor who had recovered from COVID-19. Input material: CD4+ T cells from blood, cultured in vitro. The CDR3 nucleotides are TGTGCCAGCAGTTCCCCGGGACAGGGAAGCTCCTACAATGAGCAGTTCTTC. It specifies CASSSPGQGSSYNEQFF.